The text below deals with one T cell receptor (beta chain). This clonotype was seen a few times. No antigen is known for it. Base-call qualities are not available, and no considerably larger clone is one nucleotide away. This sample stems from a study of blood T cells in healthy people across ages (dated by TCRdb to about 2015). For the wider study: In model experiments, template switching captured roughly one uniquely barcoded TCR beta cDNA molecule for every two T cells. To track age-related changes in TCR beta repertoire diversity, the study relied on deep sequencing normalized with unique cDNA molecular identifiers. Four age groups were formed from the donors: young (average approximately 15 years), middle-aged (approximately 40), aged (roughly 59) and long-lived (82). To avoid experimental bias, donors of different ages were distributed randomly across sequencing lanes. Two additional independent replicas of 1 million unique cDNA reads from the same blood draw were analyzed for two donors (one aged 18 to 30 and one aged 80 or older).

Deletion took 2 bases off V and 9 bases off J, with a span of 14 bases between the germline ends. CDR1 MGHRA and CDR2 YSYEKL were looked up in the germline V gene. From the cysteine up to the phenylalanine, the CDR3 has a length of 15 residues. The DNA shown is the 45-base CDR3, in frame from base 1. The method behind the library was 5' RACE. Sequencing relied on an Illumina HiSeq 2500. A second roughly 7 to 12 cycle PCR used a sample-barcoded 5' primer and a J-beta primer mix. A unique molecular identifier was introduced onto each TCR beta cDNA molecule by a template-switch 5' adaptor carrying 12 random nucleotides. At least 2.5 million CDR3-containing paired-end reads were obtained from each sample. First-strand cDNA was synthesized from all RNA with the Mint cDNA synthesis kit, primed by a TRBC-specific oligonucleotide. Following uracil-DNA glycosylase treatment, a first 18-cycle PCR with universal primers M1SS and BC2_uni_R was performed on all cDNA. The source study handled its data this way. For normalization, 1 million high-quality reads, each with a distinct molecular identifier, were randomly selected from each sample. Reads with shared molecular identifiers were discarded instead of being binned into consensus sequences. CDR3 identification, clonotype clustering and error correction used MiTCR with a Q25 quality threshold and the strictest error-elimination algorithm. Lower-bound total TCR beta diversity was estimated with a nonparametric unseen species model using Euler transformation. TCRdb reprocessing: public reads trimmed at Q25 with fastp, clones called with MiXCR, in-frame beta chains kept. Under each unique CDR3 protein, matching rows form one entry showing the most common genes and DNA. TCRdb's processing, not the authors', yielded these V and J calls. The sample data list about 1.5 million distinct CDR3 sequences, and 35% to 45% of these were observed just once. The ten biggest clones cover about 4% of the sample.

The donors were 40 or so Caucasian individuals from Russia, aged roughly 6 to 100 years, who were systemically healthy. Ten milliliters of peripheral blood were collected from each donor into EDTA-treated Vacutainer tubes. Ficoll-Paque density-gradient centrifugation was used to isolate PBMCs, with at least 6 million obtained per sample. Total RNA, at least 6 micrograms per sample, was extracted from PBMCs with Trizol reagent. Naive CD45RAhigh/CD27high T cell percentages were measured by flow cytometry on a PBMC aliquot from every donor. Results the study describes overall, beyond this receptor: Estimates of total diversity from one million sequenced T cells were regarded as lower bounds and underestimates. Compared with the aged group, the long-lived group had more naive CD4+ T cells, fewer expanded clones and increased TCR diversity, a pattern suggesting age selection. Because the CMV infection status of the donors was unknown, age-related changes in expanded clonotypes may potentially have been confounded. Because profiling used bulk unsorted PBMCs, naive and antigen-experienced compartments could not be compared conclusively. Observed TCR beta diversity per million T cells fell roughly linearly with age, and a significant reduction was already apparent by age roughly 40. A strong correlation was found between observed TCR beta diversity and the percentage of naive T cells measured by flow cytometry.

This sequence was found in a woman aged 18-29 years in good health. Sequences were obtained from blood. This chain is built from TRBV4-1 and TRBJ1-6; confidence is insufficient to name the D gene. CDR3 reads: CASSQLKGLGSPLHF. In nucleotides, the sequence is TGCGCCAGCAGCCAACTTAAAGGACTCGGTTCACCCCTCCACTTT.